This entry concerns a single TCR beta chain. Its specificity is unknown. Assay used: immunoSEQ multiplex PCR; TCRdb lists only in-frame clones, some missing. This sample has around 87,000 clones; approximately 91% occur once, and the top ten carry roughly 20%. These data originate in a study of T cell responses to AZD1222 COVID-19 vaccine. Study-level information: Pooled samples include second doses given at about 4 or 12 weeks. Study-wide results and limits: Mostly white British, mostly female donors; authors suggested clonal diversity may be underestimated. Only a handful of AZD1222 recipients were seropositive at baseline. Unmutated regions of variants are reportedly targeted by nearly half of spike-specific TCRs.

The sequenced sample was peripheral blood, obtained on day 0 of AZD1222 vaccination. This TCR was recovered from an adult in good health.

The CDR3 nucleotides are TGTGCCAGCAGCAACCGGGACATATCAACTAATGAAAAACTGTTTTTT. This codes for CASSNRDISTNEKLFF. J is TRBJ1-4 and V is TRBV5-5, with D tentatively TRBD1 (6 bases). V shed 4 bases and J shed 0 bases, with 13 bases lying between them. The germline V gene has CDR1 SGHKS and CDR2 YYEKEE (reference sequence). This CDR3 has 16 residues.